The 19 T cell receptor beta chains below come from one sample, sequenced in a study of blood T cell repertoires in COVID-19. The method was immunoSEQ multiplex PCR; TCRdb's version includes in-frame clones alone and lacks a portion of them. The sample records about 100,000 clones, approximately 84% being singletons. Sequences were obtained from peripheral blood. Receptors originate from a man aged 25 to 40 in a cohort sampled during active COVID-19.

The CDR3 DNA reads TGCGCCAGCAGCACTGACAGGGTTGGAAACACCATATATTTT. Translated, it gives CASSTDRVGNTIYF. The chain links TRBV5-1 to TRBJ1-3; TRBD1 agrees at 7 bases. V shed 4 bases and J 3 bases; nucleotides not matched to a gene: 4. Per germline, CDR1 SGHRS and CDR2 YFSETQ. The CDR3 is made up of 14 amino acids.

The rearrangement joins TRBV28 to TRBJ1-5, with 7 bases fitting TRBD1. In germline, CDR1 is MDHEN, CDR2 SYDVKM. The CDR3 sequence is 16 residues long. V shed 6 bases and J 2 bases; nucleotides not matched to a gene: 10. CDR3 nucleotides: TGTGCCAGCAGGAGACAGGGAGCGGGTGGCAATCAGCCCCAGCATTTT. Encoded protein: CASRRQGAGGNQPQHF.

The chain links TRBV6-1 to TRBJ1-6; TRBD1 agrees at 11 bases. V gave up 0 bases and J gave up 5 bases; unmatched junction bases: 3. CDR1 and CDR2 (germline): MNHNS, SASEGT. The CDR3 is 17 amino acids. The CDR3 nucleotides read TGTGCCAGCAGTGAAGCGGACAGGGGGCAGAATAATTCACCCCTCCACTTT. It encodes CASSEADRGQNNSPLHF.

The chain combines TRBV5-5 with TRBJ2-7; D is uncertain. This CDR3 region has 13 residues. The germline V gene has CDR1 SGHKS and CDR2 YYEKEE (reference sequence). The V end was cut by 0 bases, the J end by 4 bases, with 8 bases between. The CDR3 is CASSLVQRYEQYF. CDR3 in DNA: TGTGCCAGCAGCTTGGTTCAGAGGTACGAGCAGTACTTC. Together with reference TRBV5-5 and TRBJ2-7, the CDR3 gives the full variable domain: DAGVTQSPTHLIKTRGQQVTLRCSPISGHKSVSWYQQVLGQGPQFIFQYYEKEERGRGNFPDRFSARQFPNYSSELNVNALLLGDSALYLCASSLVQRYEQYFGPGTRLTVT.

The J gene is TRBJ2-4, the V gene TRBV5-1; TRBD1 matches at 7 bases. The V segment lost 4 bases and the J segment 4 bases; nucleotides outside the gene matches: 8. Germline loops: CDR1 SGHRS, CDR2 YFSETQ. There are 15 residues in the CDR3. The CDR3 reads CASSIPGTEKNIQYF. CDR3 bases: TGCGCCAGCAGCATACCCGGGACAGAGAAAAACATTCAGTACTTC.

The chain links TRBV3-1 (or the pseudogene TRBV3-2) to TRBJ1-2; D gene unclear. Germline V gene sequence: CDR1 LGHDT, CDR2 YNNKEL (reference sequence). The CDR3 is 13 amino acids. V lost 0 bases and J 8 bases, leaving 10 bases between the germline ends. The chain's CDR3 is CASSQDLGSGYTF. As DNA, the CDR3 is TGTGCCAGCAGCCAAGATTTGGGGAGCGGCTACACCTTC.

The chain combines TRBV10-1 with TRBJ2-7; 7 bases are a match to TRBD1. The CDR3 runs to 14 residues. The V segment lost 3 bases and the J segment 2 bases; nucleotides outside the gene matches: 4. CDR1 and CDR2 from the germline V gene are WNHNN and SYGVQD (reference sequence). The CDR3 loop reads CASSERDSPYEQYF. In DNA form, the CDR3 reads TGCGCCAGCAGTGAACGGGACAGTCCCTACGAGCAGTACTTC.

This clone has a handful of counts. J is TRBJ1-3 and V is TRBV9; no firm D call. This CDR3 has 15 residues. V gave up 0 bases and J gave up 4 bases, with 11 bases separating them. The germline V gene has CDR1 SGDLS and CDR2 YYNGEE. CDR3 nucleotide sequence: TGTGCCAGCAGCGTAGCCGGTCAGGCCGGAAACACCATATATTTT. Amino acid sequence: CASSVAGQAGNTIYF.

The chain links TRBV15 to TRBJ1-2, with D possibly TRBD1 on 5 matching bases. Germline values: CDR1 LNHNV, CDR2 YYDKDF (reference sequence). Trimming took off 1 base at V and 0 bases at J, with 9 bases between the two ends. CDR3 length: 15 residues. The CDR3 bases are TGTGCCACCAGCAGAGTACAGGCGTCTAACTATGGCTACACCTTC. This gives the protein CATSRVQASNYGYTF.

The rearrangement links TRBV2 to TRBJ2-3; 9 positions agree with TRBD2. After removal of 1 base from V and 6 bases from J, the junction contained 5 bases not matched to a gene. Germline V gene sequence: CDR1 SNHLY, CDR2 FYNNEI. This CDR3 has 15 amino acids. As DNA, the CDR3 is TGTGCCAGCAGTGAAGGGGCGGGGGGGCCGGATACGCAGTATTTT. Residues: CASSEGAGGPDTQYF.

The chain joins TRBV18 to TRBJ1-5; TRBD1 might be the D (6 bases). Looked up from germline, CDR1 is KGHSH and CDR2 is LQKENI. Between the trimmed V and J ends, which lost 2 bases and 8 bases, there was a span of 10 bases. The CDR3 is made up of 13 amino acids. The CDR3 region has the DNA TGTGCCAGCTCACCAATCAGGGGTAAGCCCCAGCATTTT. Its protein is CASSPIRGKPQHF.

This clone came up a few times. The rearrangement joins TRBV4-1 to TRBJ2-3; TRBD2 is a possible D gene (6 bases). V was clipped by 1 base and J by 5 bases, with 16 bases between them. CDR1 is MGHRA and CDR2 is YSYEKL in the germline V gene. CDR3 length: 16 amino acids. The CDR3 DNA follows: TGCGCCAGCAGCCAAGTCGAGGGGTCGGAGGGAGATACGCAGTATTTT. Protein: CASSQVEGSEGDTQYF.

The chain combines TRBV7-2 with TRBJ1-6; 9 positions agree with TRBD1. Germline V gene data show CDR1 as SGHTA and CDR2 as FQGNSA. Germline trimming cut 5 bases from V and 7 bases from J; bases unmatched to any gene: 3. The length of the CDR3 is 14 residues. CDR3 coding DNA: TGTGCCAGCAGCCAACAGGGGGCGAATTCACCCCTCCACTTT. Protein sequence: CASSQQGANSPLHF.

This chain uses TRBV7-9 with TRBJ2-2, with 15 nucleotides matching TRBD2. This CDR3 spans 18 amino acids. V gave up 3 bases and J gave up 0 bases; unmatched junction bases: 2. Germline assignment: CDR1 SEHNR and CDR2 FQNEAQ (reference sequence). Here the CDR3 DNA reads TGTGCCAGCAGCTTTGGACTAGCGGGGGGGACGAACACCGGGGAGCTGTTTTTT. This encodes CASSFGLAGGTNTGELFF.

J is TRBJ1-2 and V is TRBV5-1; TRBD1 is a possible D gene (5 bases). Trimming took 1 base from V and 4 from J, leaving 14 bases between them. CDR3 length: 15 amino acids. Germline loops: CDR1 SGHRS, CDR2 YFSETQ. The CDR3 reads CASSLQGAALYGYTF. The DNA of the CDR3 is TGCGCCAGCAGCTTGCAAGGGGCCGCCCTCTATGGCTACACCTTC. Together with reference TRBV5-1 and TRBJ1-2, the CDR3 gives the full variable domain: KAGVTQTPRYLIKTRGQQVTLSCSPISGHRSVSWYQQTPGQGLQFLFEYFSETQRNKGNFPGRFSGRQFSNSRSEMNVSTLELGDSALYLCASSLQGAALYGYTFGSGTRLTVV.

This chain connects TRBV18 to TRBJ1-2, with D possibly TRBD1 on 5 matching bases. The CDR3 contains 13 residues. With 0 bases removed from V and 8 bases from J, the gap between germline ends came to 10 bases. Germline values: CDR1 KGHSH, CDR2 LQKENI. CDR3 DNA: TGTGCCAGCTCACCACCGGGAGGGGTCGGCTACACCTTC. Translated, it gives CASSPPGGVGYTF.

The CDR3 DNA is TGTGCCAGCAGTTACAGCTGGACAGGTGGATACGAGCAGTACTTC. Amino acid sequence: CASSYSWTGGYEQYF. The V gene is TRBV6-5, the J gene TRBJ2-7; TRBD1 matches 7 bases. Germline assignment: CDR1 MNHEY and CDR2 SVGAGI. The J segment lost 4 bases and the V segment lost 2 bases, leaving 8 bases of the junction unmatched. The CDR3 contains 15 residues.

V is TRBV6-5 and J is TRBJ2-7; 11 nucleotides match TRBD2. Germline V gives CDR1 MNHEY, CDR2 SVGAGI. Losses at the gene ends were 7 bases for V and 5 bases for J; bases not matched to a gene: 7. There are 14 residues in the CDR3. The CDR3 region has the DNA TGTGCCAGCACCGAACTGGGACTAGCGGACGAGCAGTACTTC. As protein: CASTELGLADEQYF.

The chain uses TRBV13 and TRBJ2-1; D is uncertain. Germline V gene data show CDR1 as PRHDT and CDR2 as FYEKMQ (reference sequence). The CDR3 consists of 11 residues. Trimming pared 6 bases from V and 5 bases from J, leaving 5 bases between. As DNA, the CDR3 is TGTGCCAGCAGACTGAACAATGAGCAGTTCTTC. Translated: CASRLNNEQFF. Based on the CDR3 plus reference TRBV13 and TRBJ2-1, the full variable domain is AAGVIQSPRHLIKEKRETATLKCYPIPRHDTVYWYQQGPGQDPQFLISFYEKMQSDKGSIPDRFSAQQFSDYHSELNMSSLELGDSALYFCASRLNNEQFFGPGTRLTVL.